The present entry profiles one T cell receptor (beta chain) with its context. The CDR3 sequence is 15 residues long. V was pared by 0 bases and J by 4 bases, with 12 bases between. The V gene's germline CDR1 is SGHDN and CDR2 FVKESK. 60 Vbeta and 13 Jbeta primers were used in PCR. The protocol was immunoSEQ multiplex PCR, while the TCRdb copy is restricted to in-frame clones and leaves out a portion. Among around 96,000 clones listed, around 82% were seen once. The data were obtained in a study of cytomegalovirus exposure and HLA in healthy donors. Study-wide context: Sequencing of about 179 million T cells in an earlier analysis found about 120 million unique TCR beta sequences.

The rearrangement links TRBV14 to TRBJ1-1; TRBD1 might be the D (6 bases). The TCR was taken from a man younger than 35 in good health and CMV-seronegative. Sequenced sample: PBMCs. CDR3 in amino acids: CASSQDWGQGTEAFF. In DNA form, the CDR3 reads TGTGCCAGCAGCCAAGATTGGGGGCAGGGCACTGAAGCTTTCTTT.